This entry lists 32 T cell receptor beta chains sequenced from one sample in a study of blood T cell repertoires in COVID-19. TCRdb's copy holds only in-frame clones and misses some; the assay was immunoSEQ multiplex PCR. Among some 140,000 clones listed, more than 60% were seen once. Input material: peripheral blood. These receptors were taken from a man older than 75 with acute or convalescent COVID-19.

This clone has more than one count but fewer than ten. The CDR3 DNA reads TGTGCCAGCAGCTTAGGCGGGCCGGGTGGAAACACCATATATTTT. Translating it yields CASSLGGPGGNTIYF. This chain links TRBV7-2 with TRBJ1-3; D is unclear. Trimming stripped 1 base from V and 3 bases from J, with 10 bases between. This CDR3 is built from 15 residues. Germline V CDR1 and CDR2: SGHTA, FQGNSA.

The chain has TRBV18 and TRBJ1-1; possible D gene TRBD1, 6 bases. Trimming took 4 bases from V and 4 from J, leaving 13 bases between them. In germline, CDR1 is KGHSH, CDR2 LQKENI. The CDR3 contains 14 residues. The CDR3 spells CASSLSRGGTEAFF. In nucleotides, the CDR3 is TGTGCCAGCTCACTGAGTCGAGGGGGCACTGAAGCTTTCTTT.

The chain carries TRBV2 and TRBJ2-7; TRBD2 matches 7 bases. This CDR3 contains 14 residues. Germline lookup yields CDR1 SNHLY and CDR2 FYNNEI. Trimming removed 10 bases from V and 4 bases from J; junction bases left unmatched: 13. CDR3 coding DNA: TGTGCCATTCTGGGGGAGGGGAGGTCTTACGAGCAGTACTTC. It translates to CAILGEGRSYEQYF.

The CDR3 sequence: CASSLSGDQPQHF. CDR3 DNA: TGTGCCAGCAGTTTATCCGGGGATCAGCCCCAGCATTTT. The genes are TRBV12-3 or TRBV12-4 and TRBJ1-5; D gene ambiguous. V was cut by 2 bases and J by 5 bases, with 7 bases left in between. CDR3 size: 13 residues.

The rearrangement uses TRBV10-3 and TRBJ2-1; 9 bases are shared with TRBD1. CDR3 length: 13 residues. Germline trimming cut 7 bases from V and 9 bases from J; bases unmatched to any gene: 7. CDR1 ENHRY and CDR2 SYGVKD come from the germline V gene. The CDR3 region is CAITGTGTIEQFF. The CDR3 DNA is TGTGCCATCACTGGGACAGGGACAATTGAGCAGTTCTTC.

This chain connects TRBV6-5 to TRBJ2-7; TRBD1 matches at 9 bases. V was clipped by 7 bases and J by 6 bases; unmatched bases: 10. The CDR3 contains 14 residues. From germline, CDR1 is MNHEY and CDR2 SVGAGI. The CDR3 region has the DNA TGTGCCAGCAATAGGGGGGACAGGGCAGGCGAGCAGTACTTC. As protein: CASNRGDRAGEQYF.

DNA for the CDR3: TGCGCCAGCAGCATCGGACAGGGGGCGCGGGGCTACACCTTC. Protein sequence: CASSIGQGARGYTF. The chain carries TRBV5-1 and TRBJ1-2; the match to TRBD1 covers 11 bases. CDR1 SGHRS and CDR2 YFSETQ come from the germline V gene. The junction had 7 bases not matched to a gene; V was cut back by 4 bases and J by 8 bases. The CDR3 is 14 amino acids.

This chain joins TRBV5-1 and TRBJ2-5; D may be TRBD2 (6 bases). The CDR3 has 14 residues. V was shortened by 0 bases and J by 5 bases, with 11 bases between the two germline ends. Germline-derived CDR1 and CDR2 are SGHRS and YFSETQ. The CDR3 DNA reads as TGCGCCAGCAGCTTGGATGGGGGGAGGGAGACCCAGTACTTC. This translates into CASSLDGGRETQYF.

This chain uses TRBV28 with TRBJ2-7; weak D call: TRBD2 (5 bases). The V gene lost 6 bases and the J gene lost 2 bases, with 14 bases spanning the gap. Germline values: CDR1 MDHEN, CDR2 SYDVKM. The CDR3 extends over 14 amino acids. This CDR3 is CASRSYRETYEQYF. CDR3 sequence (DNA): TGTGCCAGCAGATCATATAGGGAGACCTACGAGCAGTACTTC.

The gene calls are TRBV6-5 and TRBJ1-5; 7 nucleotides line up with TRBD1. The CDR3 has 15 residues. Germline V gene data show CDR1 as MNHEY and CDR2 as SVGAGI. Trimming cost V 4 bases and J 3 bases; bases outside gene matches: 6. CDR3 bases: TGTGCCAGCAGTTCTGGACAGGCAATCAATCAGCCCCAGCATTTT. Its translation: CASSSGQAINQPQHF.

V gene TRBV15 combines with J gene TRBJ2-7; D perhaps matches TRBD2 (5 bases). V was trimmed by 3 bases and J by 3 bases, leaving 15 bases between them. CDR3 size: 15 residues. Per the germline V gene, CDR1 is LNHNV and CDR2 is YYDKDF (reference sequence). CDR3: CATSSQRPGNYEQYF. CDR3 coding DNA: TGTGCCACCAGCAGCCAGCGGCCGGGCAACTACGAGCAGTACTTC.

The chain has TRBV3-1 (or the pseudogene TRBV3-2) and TRBJ2-5; D is perhaps TRBD1 (5 bases). Trimming pared 3 bases from V and 5 bases from J, leaving 19 bases between. Germline V CDR1 and CDR2: LGHDT, YNNKEL (reference sequence). The CDR3 consists of 16 residues. The CDR3 DNA reads as TGTGCCAGCAGCCAGGGGCTGCAAGATCTTCTGGAGACCCAGTACTTC. It specifies CASSQGLQDLLETQYF.

The chain joins TRBV6-6 to TRBJ1-1; unclear D gene. With 1 base removed from V and 0 bases from J, the gap between germline ends came to 9 bases. Germline V CDR1 and CDR2: MNHNY, SVGAGI (reference sequence). The CDR3 is made up of 15 amino acids. The CDR3 here is CASSYYGGMNTEAFF. The CDR3 bases are TGTGCCAGCAGTTACTATGGAGGCATGAACACTGAAGCTTTCTTT.

The chain recombines TRBV2 with TRBJ1-4; no clear D gene. Germline CDR1 reads SNHLY; CDR2 reads FYNNEI. This CDR3 is 15 amino acids long. V lost 8 bases and J lost 4, with 17 bases in between. The CDR3 DNA reads TGTGCCAGCGTTAACAGAAACCTAAATAATGAAAAACTGTTTTTT. Its translation is CASVNRNLNNEKLFF.

The rearrangement links TRBV7-2 to TRBJ1-6; 9 nucleotides line up with TRBD1. Germline CDR1 and CDR2: SGHTA and FQGNSA. The V gene end was trimmed by 3 bases and the J gene end by 7 bases; junction bases not matched to a gene: 1. The CDR3 length is 14 residues. CDR3 amino acids: CASSFGTGNSPLHF. As DNA, the CDR3 is TGTGCCAGCAGCTTCGGGACAGGGAATTCACCCCTCCACTTT. The complete variable domain, with remaining parts taken from reference TRBV7-2 and TRBJ1-6, reads GAGVSQSPSNKVTEKGKDVELRCDPISGHTALYWYRQSLGQGLEFLIYFQGNSAPDKSGLPSDRFSAERTGGSVSTLTIQRTQQEDSAVYLCASSFGTGNSPLHFGNGTRLTVT.

This rearrangement joins TRBV30 to TRBJ2-5, with TRBD2 matching 7 bases. V shed 3 bases and J 6 bases; nucleotides not matched to a gene: 7. Per the germline V gene, CDR1 is GTSNPN and CDR2 is SVGIG (reference sequence). CDR3 size: 13 residues. This chain's CDR3 is CAWSLTSVKTQYF. The CDR3 DNA follows: TGTGCCTGGAGCCTCACTAGCGTAAAGACCCAGTACTTC.

The CDR3 reads CASSPSTSGEIQYF. The CDR3 bases are TGTGCCAGCAGCCCTTCGACTAGCGGGGAGATTCAGTACTTC. This rearrangement joins TRBV7-6 to TRBJ2-4; 11 nucleotides line up with TRBD2. CDR3 length: 14 amino acids. Germline assignment: CDR1 SGHVS and CDR2 FNYEAQ. V was clipped by 5 bases and J by 10 bases; unmatched bases: 7.

The J gene is TRBJ1-6, the V gene TRBV5-5; no reliable D call. The CDR3 spans 11 residues. V was pared by 5 bases and J by 7 bases, with 4 bases between. The germline gives CDR1 SGHKS, CDR2 YYEKEE (reference sequence). CDR3 loop: CASSKNSPLHF. DNA of the CDR3: TGTGCCAGCAGTAAAAATTCACCCCTCCACTTT. The complete variable domain, with remaining parts taken from reference TRBV5-5 and TRBJ1-6, reads DAGVTQSPTHLIKTRGQQVTLRCSPISGHKSVSWYQQVLGQGPQFIFQYYEKEERGRGNFPDRFSARQFPNYSSELNVNALLLGDSALYLCASSKNSPLHFGNGTRLTVT.

This clone came up a few times. The gene calls are TRBV7-2 and TRBJ2-5; D is perhaps TRBD1 (5 bases). Germline CDR1 SGHTA, CDR2 FQGNSA. The CDR3 contains 16 residues. V lost 4 bases and J 5 bases, leaving 20 bases between the germline ends. The CDR3 reads CASSSFWPPKGETQYF. The DNA of the CDR3 is TGTGCCAGCAGCTCCTTTTGGCCCCCAAAGGGGGAGACCCAGTACTTC.

The J gene is TRBJ2-7, the V gene TRBV7-2; 10 nucleotides match TRBD1. With 3 bases clipped from V and 5 bases from J, the junction kept 4 bases outside the gene matches. The germline V gene has CDR1 SGHTA and CDR2 FQGNSA. The CDR3 contains 14 residues. The CDR3 sequence is CASSLGQGFDEQYF. CDR3 DNA sequence: TGTGCCAGCAGCTTGGGACAGGGGTTCGACGAGCAGTACTTC.

This chain connects TRBV9 to TRBJ2-3; D is uncertain. V dropped 1 base and J dropped 4 bases, with 7 bases sitting between them. CDR3 length equals 13 residues. The V gene's germline CDR1 is SGDLS and CDR2 YYNGEE. Here the CDR3 reads CASSVLSSDTQYF. Here the CDR3 DNA reads TGTGCCAGCAGCGTATTGAGTTCAGATACGCAGTATTTT.

The chain employs TRBV7-7 and TRBJ2-3; 13 nucleotides align to TRBD2. Germline V gene data show CDR1 as SSHAT and CDR2 as FNYEAQ (reference sequence). Trimming took 5 bases from V and 4 from J; bases not matched to a gene: 6. The CDR3 runs 16 residues. Here the CDR3 reads CASSPGLAGASDTQYF. Here the CDR3 DNA reads TGTGCCAGCAGCCCCGGACTAGCGGGGGCTTCAGATACGCAGTATTTT.

The chain employs TRBV19 and TRBJ1-2, with D unresolved. Trimming removed 9 bases at V and 0 bases at J, with 11 bases between. CDR3 length: 13 residues. Germline-derived CDR1 and CDR2 are LNHDA and SQIVND (reference sequence). The CDR3 nucleotides read TGTGCCAGCTTGTCGGGGACTAACTATGGCTACACCTTC. It codes for CASLSGTNYGYTF.

The chain carries TRBV12-3 or TRBV12-4 and TRBJ1-2; D possibly corresponds to TRBD1 (5 bases). This CDR3 has 13 amino acids. Trimming shortened V by 3 bases and J by 4 bases, and 9 bases separated the two germline ends. In nucleotides, the CDR3 is TGTGCCAGCAGTTTGCAGCAGGGCTATGGCTACACCTTC. This translates into CASSLQQGYGYTF.

The DNA of the CDR3 is TGTGCCAGTAACGACAGGGATGCAACCTATAATTCACCCCTCCACTTT. Translated, it gives CASNDRDATYNSPLHF. The chain has TRBV5-6 and TRBJ1-6; 7 nucleotides line up with TRBD1. Germline V gives CDR1 SGHDT, CDR2 YYEEEE. This CDR3 has 16 amino acids. With V trimmed by 8 bases and J by 2 bases, 10 bases remained unmatched. Looking up the rest from reference TRBV5-6 and TRBJ1-6 gives the full variable domain: DAGVTQSPTHLIKTRGQQVTLRCSPKSGHDTVSWYQQALGQGPQFIFQYYEEEERQRGNFPDRFSGHQFPNYSSELNVNALLLGDSALYLCASNDRDATYNSPLHFGNGTRLTVT.

This chain uses TRBV30 with TRBJ1-1, with 7 bases identical to TRBD1. V lost 5 bases and J lost 1; bases outside the gene matches: 4. Per germline, CDR1 GTSNPN and CDR2 SVGIG (reference sequence). The CDR3 covers 13 residues. The CDR3 spells CAWFTGENTEAFF. DNA of the CDR3: TGTGCCTGGTTCACAGGGGAGAACACTGAAGCTTTCTTT.

This clone was counted once. V usage is TRBV11-2 and J usage is TRBJ1-2, with D tentatively TRBD1 (5 bases). Trimming shortened V by 5 bases and J by 4 bases, and 14 bases separated the two germline ends. This CDR3 is built from 14 residues. CDR1 is SGHAT, CDR2 FQNNGV, per germline. The CDR3 sequence: CASSRDGASYGYTF. In DNA, the CDR3 is TGTGCCAGCAGCCGAGATGGGGCTAGCTATGGCTACACCTTC.

This chain links TRBV4-2 with TRBJ1-1; D possibly corresponds to TRBD1 (5 bases). CDR1 and CDR2 from the germline V gene are LGHNA and YNFKEQ. The V gene lost 4 bases and the J gene lost 1 base, with 10 bases spanning the gap. The CDR3 is 14 residues long. The CDR3 is CASSPPGRNTEAFF. The CDR3 nucleotides read TGTGCCAGCAGCCCCCCAGGGCGGAACACTGAAGCTTTCTTT.

This chain connects TRBV5-1 to TRBJ2-3; D not resolved. Germline V gene lookup returns CDR1 SGHRS and CDR2 YFSETQ. Trimming stripped 3 bases from V and 5 bases from J, with 7 bases between. CDR3 length: 12 amino acids. The CDR3: CASSSGGDTQYF. For the CDR3, the DNA is TGCGCCAGCAGCTCAGGTGGAGATACGCAGTATTTT.

Only a few counts were recorded for this clone. The germline gene is not matched at one end of the junction; a read error may be the cause. The CDR3 DNA is TGTGCCAGCAGCGAATTGTTTGTTGGGACAGGGGGCACCGGGGAGCTGTTTTTT. Amino acid sequence: CASSELFVGTGGTGELFF. The V call is TRBV25-1, the J call TRBJ2-2; 11 nucleotides align to TRBD1. Looked up from germline, CDR1 is MGHDK and CDR2 is SYGVNS. The length of the CDR3 is 18 residues.

The J gene is TRBJ1-4, the V gene TRBV7-8, with TRBD1 as a possible D gene (6 bases). This CDR3 contains 15 residues. From germline, CDR1 is SGHVS and CDR2 FQNEAQ. V lost 1 base to trimming and J lost 4 bases, with 10 bases between them. The CDR3 reads CASSLGRTVNEKLFF. CDR3 DNA: TGTGCCAGCAGCTTAGGCAGGACAGTTAATGAAAAACTGTTTTTT.

The chain uses TRBV14 and TRBJ2-1; TRBD1 is a possible D gene (5 bases). Germline V lookup: CDR1 SGHDN, CDR2 FVKESK. This CDR3 is 14 amino acids long. Trimming removed 9 bases at V and 6 bases at J, with 18 bases between. The CDR3 protein is CAREVPDSRNEQFF. The CDR3 DNA is TGTGCCAGAGAGGTCCCCGACAGTCGCAATGAGCAGTTCTTC.